These T cell receptor beta chains were read from a single sample in a study of cytomegalovirus exposure and HLA in healthy donors. Only in-frame clones appear in the TCRdb table, and some are missing; sequencing was by immunoSEQ multiplex PCR. The sample carries around 210,000 clones, about 88% recorded once. The specimen sequenced was PBMCs. The receptors were gathered from a girl aged 2 to 9 in good health and CMV-seronegative. Each CDR3 is given with its conserved first and last residue. The D gene is left open where the match is weak. Rows give clone size only sometimes, using once, few, many, or a class for an expanded clone.

CDR3 protein: CASSQGGGLREQFF
CDR3 DNA: TGTGCCAGCAGCCAAGGGGGGGGGCTGAGGGAGCAGTTCTTC
D gene: .
J gene: TRBJ2-1
V gene: TRBV6-6
clone size: .

CDR3 protein: CASSTRGVGGRNEQFF
CDR3 DNA: TGTGCCAGCAGCACCCGGGGCGTGGGGGGAAGGAATGAGCAGTTCTTC
D gene: .
J gene: TRBJ2-1
V gene: TRBV7-9
clone size: .

CDR3 protein: CASSQGGLPGYGYTF
CDR3 DNA: TGTGCCAGCAGCCAAGGAGGCCTCCCCGGCTATGGCTACACCTTC
D gene: .
J gene: TRBJ1-2
V gene: TRBV14
clone size: few

CDR3 protein: CSSSLSEATARREGYTF
CDR3 DNA: TGTTCCAGCAGCTTATCTGAGGCGACAGCCAGGAGGGAGGGCTACACCTTC
D gene: .
J gene: TRBJ1-2
V gene: TRBV7-9
clone size: once

CDR3 protein: CASSERGRAYEQYF
CDR3 DNA: TGTGCCAGCAGTGAGCGGGGGAGAGCCTACGAGCAGTACTTC
D gene: TRBD2
J gene: TRBJ2-7
V gene: TRBV2
clone size: .

CDR3 protein: CASSLDRGQPQHF
CDR3 DNA: TGTGCCAGCAGTTTGGACAGGGGGCAGCCCCAGCATTTT
D gene: TRBD1
J gene: TRBJ1-5
V gene: TRBV5-5
clone size: .

CDR3 protein: CASSSGGDYTF
CDR3 DNA: TGTGCCAGCAGCTCTGGGGGGGACTACACCTTC
D gene: .
J gene: TRBJ1-2
V gene: TRBV5-8
clone size: .

CDR3 protein: CASSASGRSYEQYF
CDR3 DNA: TGTGCCAGTAGTGCTAGCGGGAGAAGTTACGAGCAGTACTTC
D gene: TRBD2
J gene: TRBJ2-7
V gene: TRBV19
clone size: .

CDR3 protein: CSVRVGYNEQFF
CDR3 DNA: TGCAGCGTTCGCGTCGGGTACAATGAGCAGTTCTTC
D gene: .
J gene: TRBJ2-1
V gene: TRBV29-1
clone size: .

CDR3 protein: CASSIDASGSVDTQYF
CDR3 DNA: TGTGCCAGCAGCATAGACGCTAGCGGGAGCGTAGATACGCAGTATTTT
D gene: TRBD2
J gene: TRBJ2-3
V gene: TRBV7-6
clone size: once

CDR3 protein: CASRATGGRSEAFF
CDR3 DNA: TGTGCCAGCAGAGCGACAGGGGGTAGGTCTGAAGCTTTCTTT
D gene: TRBD1
J gene: TRBJ1-1
V gene: TRBV6-6
clone size: once

CDR3 protein: CASSKARGQGFYEQYF
CDR3 DNA: TGTGCCAGCAGCAAAGCGCGGGGACAGGGGTTCTACGAGCAGTACTTC
D gene: .
J gene: TRBJ2-7
V gene: TRBV21-1
clone size: .

CDR3 protein: CASSASVTGAGNTIYF
CDR3 DNA: TGCGCCAGCAGTGCGAGTGTGACGGGGGCTGGAAACACCATATATTTT
D gene: .
J gene: TRBJ1-3
V gene: TRBV5-1
clone size: .

CDR3 protein: CASSLLAGGGRNIQYF
CDR3 DNA: TGTGCCAGCAGCTTACTGGCGGGAGGAGGGAGAAACATTCAGTACTTC
D gene: TRBD2
J gene: TRBJ2-4
V gene: TRBV7-2
clone size: .

CDR3 protein: CASSEQSGANYGYTF
CDR3 DNA: TGTGCCAGCAGTGAACAGAGCGGAGCCAACTATGGCTACACCTTC
D gene: .
J gene: TRBJ1-2
V gene: TRBV6-1
clone size: .

CDR3 protein: CASSLLQGPYEQYF
CDR3 DNA: TGTGCCAGCAGCTTGTTACAGGGCCCCTACGAGCAGTACTTC
D gene: .
J gene: TRBJ2-7
V gene: TRBV5-8
clone size: .

CDR3 protein: CASSQESEGGETQYF
CDR3 DNA: TGTGCCAGCAGCCAAGAGTCGGAGGGGGGGGAGACCCAGTACTTC
D gene: .
J gene: TRBJ2-5
V gene: TRBV4-2
clone size: .

CDR3 protein: CASSQDLAGRGYNEQFF
CDR3 DNA: TGTGCCAGCAGCCAAGATCTAGCGGGGAGGGGCTACAATGAGCAGTTCTTC
D gene: TRBD2
J gene: TRBJ2-1
V gene: TRBV4-2
clone size: .